A single sample gave rise to the 25 T cell receptor beta chains below, sequenced in a study of technical replicates of blood from several donors. Produced via immunoSEQ multiplex PCR; TCRdb's table is partial and in-frame only. Among roughly 100,000 clones listed, over 90% were seen once. The sequenced sample was T cells isolated from PBMCs. Source of these receptors: a human donor in good health.

The chain is built from TRBV29-1 and TRBJ2-2; no clear D. From germline, CDR1 is SQVTM and CDR2 ANQGSEA. The CDR3 contains 12 residues. The V and J ends lost 4 bases and 1 base respectively, with 4 bases between them. CDR3 in amino acids: CSVGKNTGELFF. For the CDR3, the DNA is TGCAGCGTTGGTAAGAACACCGGGGAGCTGTTTTTT.

The rearrangement links TRBV28 to TRBJ2-7; 7 bases fit TRBD1. CDR1 is MDHEN, CDR2 SYDVKM, per germline. V gave up 3 bases and J gave up 4 bases; unmatched junction bases: 3. The CDR3 is made up of 13 amino acids. The CDR3 spells CASSFAGGYEQYF. CDR3 DNA sequence: TGTGCCAGCAGTTTTGCAGGGGGATACGAGCAGTACTTC.

This chain connects TRBV19 to TRBJ2-7; TRBD1 aligns across 11 bases. J lost 7 bases, V lost 2 bases, and 13 bases had no gene match. The CDR3 spans 17 residues. Germline CDR1 and CDR2: LNHDA and SQIVND (reference sequence). CDR3 sequence: CASSIYLQGTGGGEQYF. For the CDR3, the DNA is TGTGCCAGTAGTATATATCTGCAAGGGACAGGGGGAGGGGAGCAGTACTTC.

The chain couples TRBV7-9 to TRBJ2-5; 15 nucleotides line up with TRBD2. From germline, CDR1 is SEHNR and CDR2 FQNEAQ (reference sequence). The V segment lost 1 base and the J segment 5 bases; nucleotides outside the gene matches: 8. The CDR3 has 18 amino acids. As DNA, the CDR3 is TGTGCCAGCAGCTTAGGGACTAGCGGGAGGGCAGACGGGGAGACCCAGTACTTC. Its protein is CASSLGTSGRADGETQYF.

V is TRBV4-2 and J is TRBJ1-1, with 8 bases fitting TRBD1. The CDR3 is 17 amino acids. Germline-derived CDR1 and CDR2 are LGHNA and YNFKEQ. J was trimmed by 0 bases and V by 1 base; bases with no gene match: 7. The CDR3 sequence is CASSQVGQGGMNTEAFF. The CDR3 region has the DNA TGTGCCAGCAGCCAAGTAGGACAGGGAGGCATGAACACTGAAGCTTTCTTT.

The rearrangement links TRBV11-2 to TRBJ1-1; possible D gene TRBD1, 5 bases. This CDR3 is built from 13 residues. Trimming took 5 bases from V and 8 from J, leaving 15 bases between them. Per the germline V gene, CDR1 is SGHAT and CDR2 is FQNNGV. CDR3 bases: TGTGCCAGCAGCCCGGACACGGTAATCGAAGCTTTCTTT. It codes for CASSPDTVIEAFF.

This CDR3 reads CASSSGTSGFLHNEQFF. Written as DNA, the CDR3 is TGTGCCAGCAGCTCCGGGACTAGCGGGTTTTTACACAATGAGCAGTTCTTC. This chain links TRBV5-4 with TRBJ2-1, with 12 nucleotides matching TRBD2. The CDR3 is 17 residues long. The V segment lost 3 bases and the J segment 5 bases; nucleotides outside the gene matches: 9. CDR1 and CDR2 (germline): SGHNT, YYREEE (reference sequence). The full variable domain, completed using reference TRBV5-4 and TRBJ2-1, is ETGVTQSPTHLIKTRGQQVTLRCSSQSGHNTVSWYQQALGQGPQFIFQYYREEENGRGNFPPRFSGLQFPNYSSELNVNALELDDSALYLCASSSGTSGFLHNEQFFGPGTRLTVL.

The CDR3 sequence is CASSLVTGCTGELFF. The CDR3 nucleotides read TGTGCCAGCAGCTTAGTGACAGGGTGCACCGGGGAGCTGTTTTTT. This chain connects TRBV11-2 to TRBJ2-2; TRBD1 matches 7 bases. The CDR3 spans 15 residues. CDR1 is SGHAT, CDR2 FQNNGV, per germline. V gave up 1 base and J gave up 4 bases; unmatched junction bases: 3.

The rearrangement uses TRBV7-9 and TRBJ2-7; the match to TRBD2 covers 7 bases. CDR1 is SEHNR and CDR2 is FQNEAQ in the germline V gene (reference sequence). The ends lost 5 bases at V and 3 bases at J; junction bases unmatched: 10. The CDR3 runs 15 residues. The CDR3 reads CASSPLVREGYEQYF. Written as DNA, the CDR3 is TGTGCCAGCAGCCCTCTAGTGAGGGAGGGCTACGAGCAGTACTTC.

The V and J genes are TRBV28 and TRBJ2-1, with D possibly being TRBD2 (6 bases). The CDR3 has 15 residues. CDR1 is MDHEN, CDR2 SYDVKM, per germline. Trimming removed 5 bases from V and 2 bases from J, with 13 bases in between. The CDR3 spells CASSPLGGPYNEQFF. In DNA, the CDR3 is TGTGCCAGCAGTCCCCTTGGAGGGCCCTACAATGAGCAGTTCTTC.

The rearrangement joins TRBV14 to TRBJ2-1; 9 bases match TRBD1. The CDR3 length is 14 residues. J gave up 7 bases and V 3 bases, and 4 bases lay outside the gene matches. Germline lookup yields CDR1 SGHDN and CDR2 FVKESK. Written as DNA, the CDR3 is TGTGCCAGCAGCCAGATGGACAGGGGAAATGAGCAGTTCTTC. Encoded protein: CASSQMDRGNEQFF.

In its sample, this clone was seen once. The CDR3 reads CASSYGSPSYEQYF. DNA of the CDR3: TGTGCCAGCAGTTACGGGAGTCCGAGCTACGAGCAGTACTTC. J is TRBJ2-7 and V is TRBV2; D might be TRBD2 (6 bases). This CDR3 contains 14 residues. Trimming removed 5 bases from V and 3 bases from J, with 14 bases in between. CDR1 and CDR2 from the germline V gene are SNHLY and FYNNEI.

The chain carries TRBV4-2 and TRBJ1-1; D not resolved. This CDR3 has 15 residues. V lost 1 base to trimming and J lost 5 bases, with 14 bases between them. Per the germline V gene, CDR1 is LGHNA and CDR2 is YNFKEQ. CDR3 nucleotides: TGTGCCAGCAGCCAAGCCGCCCTGCCGGGGACTGAAGCTTTCTTT. Translating gives CASSQAALPGTEAFF.

This chain uses TRBV5-1 with TRBJ2-7, with D perhaps TRBD2 (5 bases). Deletions cut 10 bases from V and 3 bases from J, with 20 bases between. CDR1 is SGHRS, CDR2 YFSETQ, per germline. CDR3 length: 14 residues. The CDR3 DNA is TGCGCCGGATCCCGGAAGCCGGGAAACTACGAGCAGTACTTC. It specifies CAGSRKPGNYEQYF.

The chain carries TRBV19 and TRBJ1-1; D perhaps matches TRBD1 (6 bases). Trimming stripped 5 bases from V and 5 bases from J, with 9 bases between. CDR1 is LNHDA, CDR2 SQIVND, per germline (reference sequence). This CDR3 comprises 12 residues. The CDR3 reads CASSPGVTEAFF. The DNA of the CDR3 is TGTGCCAGTAGTCCAGGGGTGACTGAAGCTTTCTTT.

This sequence joins TRBV27 and TRBJ2-7; 10 bases line up with TRBD2. The CDR3 consists of 15 residues. CDR1 and CDR2 from the germline V gene are MNHEY and SMNVEV (reference sequence). V shed 2 bases and J 3 bases; nucleotides not matched to a gene: 4. The CDR3: CASSLRGLADYEQYF. The DNA of the CDR3 is TGTGCCAGCAGTTTACGCGGACTAGCGGACTACGAGCAGTACTTC.

With respect to this clone: Other DNA sequences within the sample encode an identical CDR3. The chain recombines TRBV5-1 with TRBJ1-1; D unresolved. Trimming removed 0 bases at V and 1 base at J, with 7 bases between. The CDR3 length is 14 residues. Germline V gene data show CDR1 as SGHRS and CDR2 as YFSETQ. CDR3 nucleotide sequence: TGCGCCAGCAGCTTGGTTGCAGAGAACACTGAAGCTTTCTTT. Its protein is CASSLVAENTEAFF.

The V call is TRBV7-9, the J call TRBJ2-3; TRBD2 matches at 12 bases. The germline V gene encodes CDR1 SEHNR and CDR2 FQNEAQ (reference sequence). Unmatched junction bases numbered 9, after V lost 5 bases and J lost 0 bases. The CDR3 sequence is 18 residues long. The CDR3 is CASSPGTSGHLSTDTQYF. The CDR3, as DNA: TGTGCCAGCAGCCCTGGGACTAGCGGGCATCTTAGCACAGATACGCAGTATTTT.

This rearrangement joins TRBV6-5 to TRBJ1-2; the D is unclear. Germline V gene lookup returns CDR1 MNHEY and CDR2 SVGAGI. V lost 0 bases and J 6 bases, leaving 14 bases between the germline ends. The length of the CDR3 is 15 residues. CDR3 protein: CASSYSTVVFDGYTF. As DNA, the CDR3 is TGTGCCAGCAGTTACTCTACAGTGGTCTTCGATGGCTACACCTTC.

The chain carries TRBV6-6 and TRBJ2-7, with D hard to call. This CDR3 has 15 residues. The germline gives CDR1 MNHNY, CDR2 SVGAGI (reference sequence). Trimming took 4 bases from V and 0 from J, leaving 13 bases between them. The CDR3 DNA sequence: TGTGCCAGCAGTTTAAGGAGTCCCAGCTCCTACGAGCAGTACTTC. Its protein product is CASSLRSPSSYEQYF.

The gene calls are TRBV13 and TRBJ2-2; perhaps TRBD1 as D (6 bases). Trimming took 1 base from V and 1 from J, leaving 10 bases between them. The CDR3 runs to 16 residues. Looked up from germline, CDR1 is PRHDT and CDR2 is FYEKMQ (reference sequence). The CDR3 DNA follows: TGTGCCAGCAGCTTAGACAGGGCCTTGAACACCGGGGAGCTGTTTTTT. Translating it yields CASSLDRALNTGELFF.

This clone was recorded only once. DNA of the CDR3: TGTGCCAGCTCACCCCGATTTATTTGGGGACAGGAGAGTGATGGCTACACCTTC. This translates into CASSPRFIWGQESDGYTF. V is TRBV18 and J is TRBJ1-2, with 8 bases lining up with TRBD1. The CDR3 is made up of 18 amino acids. Germline loops: CDR1 KGHSH, CDR2 LQKENI. With 3 bases clipped from V and 6 bases from J, the junction kept 18 bases outside the gene matches.

This rearrangement joins TRBV29-1 to TRBJ2-6, with D perhaps matching TRBD1 (7 bases). The germline gives CDR1 SQVTM, CDR2 ANQGSEA. V was shortened by 4 bases and J by 2 bases, with 30 bases between the two germline ends. The length of the CDR3 is 21 residues. The CDR3 DNA follows: TGCAGCGTTGCGGGGGTGATGTGGTCGCAGGGGGAAAGAGCTGGGGCCAACGTCCTGACTTTC. Protein sequence: CSVAGVMWSQGERAGANVLTF.

V is TRBV2 and J is TRBJ1-5; 7 nucleotides line up with TRBD1. Trimming took 8 bases from V and 4 from J; bases not matched to a gene: 14. Looked up from germline, CDR1 is SNHLY and CDR2 is FYNNEI. The CDR3 covers 16 residues. As DNA, the CDR3 is TGTGCCAGCGGTTCAAGGGGGCGGCGTGAGAATCAGCCCCAGCATTTT. Amino acid sequence: CASGSRGRRENQPQHF.

The rearrangement joins TRBV7-9 to TRBJ1-2; D perhaps matches TRBD1 (5 bases). V shed 0 bases and J shed 8 bases, with 13 bases lying between them. CDR1 SEHNR and CDR2 FQNEAQ come from the germline V gene (reference sequence). The CDR3 consists of 14 residues. DNA of the CDR3: TGTGCCAGCAGCTTAGCCGGGCAGGGTTTCGGCTACACCTTC. This translates into CASSLAGQGFGYTF.